Each of the 4 T cell receptor beta chains below was sequenced from the same sample in a study of cytomegalovirus exposure and HLA in healthy donors. The study ran its PCR with 60 Vbeta and 13 Jbeta primers. Some clones are missing from TCRdb's copy, which holds only in-frame ones; the method was immunoSEQ multiplex PCR. Of approximately 150,000 clones listed, around 80% are singletons. Sequenced sample: PBMCs. All receptors derive from a man in his forties or fifties in good health and CMV-seronegative.

V is TRBV5-1 and J is TRBJ1-1; D may be TRBD1 (5 bases). The germline gives CDR1 SGHRS, CDR2 YFSETQ. Trimming took off 0 bases at V and 4 bases at J, with 10 bases between the two ends. The CDR3 contains 14 residues. In nucleotides, the CDR3 is TGCGCCAGCAGCTTGGCCGGGGGTAGCACTGAAGCTTTCTTT. Translation gives CASSLAGGSTEAFF.

The chain carries TRBV5-1 and TRBJ1-2, with a tentative D call TRBD1 (6 bases). Germline CDR1 and CDR2: SGHRS and YFSETQ. Between the trimmed V and J ends, which lost 3 bases and 7 bases, there was a span of 19 bases. The CDR3 spans 15 residues. The CDR3 spells CASSSSDGQFGGYTF. The DNA of the CDR3 is TGCGCCAGCAGCTCAAGCGACGGACAGTTTGGTGGCTACACCTTC.

This clone occurred a few times. The chain uses TRBV28 and TRBJ1-3; D not certain. The CDR3 totals 15 residues. CDR1 is MDHEN and CDR2 is SYDVKM in the germline V gene. V shed 5 bases and J shed 3 bases, with 14 bases lying between them. This CDR3 is CASSRTVVVGNTIYF. In DNA, the CDR3 is TGTGCCAGCAGTCGCACGGTGGTAGTTGGAAACACCATATATTTT.

The rearrangement uses TRBV12-5 and TRBJ2-1; D is uncertain. Germline V gene sequence: CDR1 LGHNT, CDR2 FRNRAP. V dropped 2 bases and J dropped 6 bases, with 8 bases sitting between them. The CDR3 extends over 13 amino acids. As DNA, the CDR3 is TGTGCTAGTGGTTTGAATGTAATCAATGAGCAGTTCTTC. This encodes CASGLNVINEQFF.